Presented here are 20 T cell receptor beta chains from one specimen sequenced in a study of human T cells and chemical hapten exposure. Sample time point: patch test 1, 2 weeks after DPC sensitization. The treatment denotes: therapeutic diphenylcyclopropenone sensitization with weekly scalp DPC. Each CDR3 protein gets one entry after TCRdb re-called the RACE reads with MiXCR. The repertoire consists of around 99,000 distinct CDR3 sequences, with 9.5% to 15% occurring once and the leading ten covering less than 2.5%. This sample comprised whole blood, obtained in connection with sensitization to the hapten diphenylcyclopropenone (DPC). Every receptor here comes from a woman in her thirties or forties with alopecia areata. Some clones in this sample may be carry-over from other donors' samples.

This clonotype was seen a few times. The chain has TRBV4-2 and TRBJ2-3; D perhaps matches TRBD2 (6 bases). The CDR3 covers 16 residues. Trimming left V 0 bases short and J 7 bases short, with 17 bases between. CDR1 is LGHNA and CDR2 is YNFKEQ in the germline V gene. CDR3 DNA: TGTGCCAGCAGCCAAGAAACAGCGGGCCCTCTATATACGCAGTATTTT. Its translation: CASSQETAGPLYTQYF.

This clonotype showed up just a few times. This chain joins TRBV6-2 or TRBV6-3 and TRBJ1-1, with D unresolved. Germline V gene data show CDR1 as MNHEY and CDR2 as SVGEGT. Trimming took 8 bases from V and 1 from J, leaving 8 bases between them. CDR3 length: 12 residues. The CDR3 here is CASLGRNTEAFF. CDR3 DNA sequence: TGTGCCAGCTTAGGTCGGAACACTGAAGCTTTCTTT.

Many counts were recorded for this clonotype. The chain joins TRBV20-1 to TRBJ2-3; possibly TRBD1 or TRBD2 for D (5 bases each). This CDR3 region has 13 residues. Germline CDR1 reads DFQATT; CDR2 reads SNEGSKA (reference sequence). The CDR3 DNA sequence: TGCAGCGTCCGTGAGGGGAGTATAGATACGCAGTATTTT. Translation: CSVREGSIDTQYF.

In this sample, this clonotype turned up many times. The chain's CDR3 is CASSLDRDSYEQYF. In DNA, the CDR3 is TGTGCCAGCAGCTTAGACAGGGACTCCTACGAGCAGTACTTC. The chain recombines TRBV7-2 with TRBJ2-7; D might be TRBD1 (6 bases). The CDR3 extends over 14 amino acids. Germline loops: CDR1 SGHTA, CDR2 FQGNSA. V shed 1 base and J shed 0 bases, with 7 bases lying between them.

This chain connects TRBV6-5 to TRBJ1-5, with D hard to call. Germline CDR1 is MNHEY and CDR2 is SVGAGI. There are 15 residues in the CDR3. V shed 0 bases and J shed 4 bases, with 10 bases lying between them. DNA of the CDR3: TGTGCCAGCAGTTACTCGGGTATGGGGAATCAGCCCCAGCATTTT. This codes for CASSYSGMGNQPQHF.

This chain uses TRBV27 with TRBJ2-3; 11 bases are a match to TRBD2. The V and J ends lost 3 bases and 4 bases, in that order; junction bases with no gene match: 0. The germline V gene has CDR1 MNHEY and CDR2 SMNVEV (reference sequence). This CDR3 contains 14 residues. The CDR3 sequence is CASSLTSGADTQYF. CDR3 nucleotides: TGTGCCAGCAGTTTGACTAGCGGGGCAGATACGCAGTATTTT.

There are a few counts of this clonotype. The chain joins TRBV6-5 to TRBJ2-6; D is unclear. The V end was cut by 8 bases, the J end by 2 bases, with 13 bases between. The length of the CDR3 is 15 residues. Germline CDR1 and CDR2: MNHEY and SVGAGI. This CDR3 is CASRRAQPGANVLTF. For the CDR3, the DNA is TGTGCCAGCCGCCGGGCACAGCCTGGGGCCAACGTCCTGACTTTC.

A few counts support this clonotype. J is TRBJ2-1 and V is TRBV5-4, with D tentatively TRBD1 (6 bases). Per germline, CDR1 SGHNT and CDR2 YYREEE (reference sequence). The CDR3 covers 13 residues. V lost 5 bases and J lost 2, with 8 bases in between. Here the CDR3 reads CASRGDTYNEQFF. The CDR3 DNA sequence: TGTGCCAGCAGAGGGGACACCTACAATGAGCAGTTCTTC.

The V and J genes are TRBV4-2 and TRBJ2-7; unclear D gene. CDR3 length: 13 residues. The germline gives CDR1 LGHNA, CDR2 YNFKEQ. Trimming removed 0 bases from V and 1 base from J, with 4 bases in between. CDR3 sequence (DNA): TGTGCCAGCAGCCAAGAGCTGTCCTACGAGCAGTACTTC. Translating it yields CASSQELSYEQYF.

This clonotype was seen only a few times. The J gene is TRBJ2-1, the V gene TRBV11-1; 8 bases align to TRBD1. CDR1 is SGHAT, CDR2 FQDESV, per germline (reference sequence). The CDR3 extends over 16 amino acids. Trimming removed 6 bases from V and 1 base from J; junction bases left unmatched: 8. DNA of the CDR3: TGTGCCAGCAGGGGACAGGTTAATTATTCCTACAATGAGCAGTTCTTC. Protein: CASRGQVNYSYNEQFF.

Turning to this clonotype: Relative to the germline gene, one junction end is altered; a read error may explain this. CDR3 region: CASSQVGREPDF. The CDR3 DNA follows: TGTGCCAGCAGCCAAGTTGGCCGGGAACCCGACTTC. The chain recombines TRBV4-2 with TRBJ2-5, with D possibly matching TRBD2 (5 bases). The CDR3 has 12 residues. The V gene's germline CDR1 is LGHNA and CDR2 YNFKEQ.

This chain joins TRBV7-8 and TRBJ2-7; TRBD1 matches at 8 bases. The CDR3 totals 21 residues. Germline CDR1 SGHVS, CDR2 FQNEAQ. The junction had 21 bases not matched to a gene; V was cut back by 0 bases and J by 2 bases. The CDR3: CASSLAIGGNPARGRPYEQYF. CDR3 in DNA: TGTGCCAGCAGCTTAGCGATTGGAGGTAACCCGGCCAGGGGGCGCCCCTACGAGCAGTACTTC.

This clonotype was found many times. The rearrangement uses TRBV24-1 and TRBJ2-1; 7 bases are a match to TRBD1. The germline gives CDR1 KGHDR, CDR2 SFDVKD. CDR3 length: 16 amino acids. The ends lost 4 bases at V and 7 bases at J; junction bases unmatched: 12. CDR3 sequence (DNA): TGTGCCACCAGTGAGGCAAGACAGGGCTGGAGGAATGAGCAGTTCTTC. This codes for CATSEARQGWRNEQFF.

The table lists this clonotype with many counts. The CDR3 DNA follows: TGTGCCAGCAGCTTGGTTGCCAGGGGGGACCAAGAGACCCAGTACTTC. This sequence encodes CASSLVARGDQETQYF. This sequence joins TRBV5-6 and TRBJ2-5; tentatively, D is TRBD1 (7 bases). CDR1 is SGHDT and CDR2 is YYEEEE in the germline V gene. V was shortened by 0 bases and J by 0 bases, with 12 bases between the two germline ends. The CDR3 runs 16 residues. The variable domain in full, with the rest retrieved from reference TRBV5-6 and TRBJ2-5, is DAGVTQSPTHLIKTRGQQVTLRCSPKSGHDTVSWYQQALGQGPQFIFQYYEEEERQRGNFPDRFSGHQFPNYSSELNVNALLLGDSALYLCASSLVARGDQETQYFGPGTRLLVL.

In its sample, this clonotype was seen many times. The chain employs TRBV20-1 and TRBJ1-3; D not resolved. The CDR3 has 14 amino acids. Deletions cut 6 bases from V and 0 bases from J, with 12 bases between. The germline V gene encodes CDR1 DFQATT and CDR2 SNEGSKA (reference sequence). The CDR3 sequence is CSALNVGSGNTIYF. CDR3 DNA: TGCAGTGCCCTCAACGTGGGCTCTGGAAACACCATATATTTT.

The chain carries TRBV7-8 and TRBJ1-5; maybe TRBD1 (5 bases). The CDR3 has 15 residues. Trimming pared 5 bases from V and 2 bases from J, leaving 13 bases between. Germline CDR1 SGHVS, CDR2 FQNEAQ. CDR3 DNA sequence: TGTGCCAGCAGCCAAAGGCAGGGCGGCAATCAGCCCCAGCATTTT. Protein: CASSQRQGGNQPQHF.

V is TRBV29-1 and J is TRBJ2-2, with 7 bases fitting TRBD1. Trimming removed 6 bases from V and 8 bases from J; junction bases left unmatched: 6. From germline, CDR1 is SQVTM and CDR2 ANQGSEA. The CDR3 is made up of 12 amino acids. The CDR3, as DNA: TGCAGCGTGGGACAGACATCTGGGGAGCTGTTTTTT. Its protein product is CSVGQTSGELFF.

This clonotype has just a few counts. The CDR3 sequence: CASSVGEADTQYF. CDR3 nucleotide sequence: TGTGCCAGCAGCGTAGGGGAAGCAGATACGCAGTATTTT. V usage is TRBV9 and J usage is TRBJ2-3; D is unclear. The germline CDR1 and CDR2 sequences are SGDLS and YYNGEE. V lost 0 bases to trimming and J lost 4 bases, with 6 bases between them. This CDR3 is built from 13 residues.

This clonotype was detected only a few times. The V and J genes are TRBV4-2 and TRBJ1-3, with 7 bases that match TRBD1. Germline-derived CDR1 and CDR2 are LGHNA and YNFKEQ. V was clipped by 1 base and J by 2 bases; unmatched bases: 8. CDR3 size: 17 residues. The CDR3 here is CASSQGRGGQAGNTIYF. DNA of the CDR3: TGTGCCAGCAGCCAAGGTCGTGGCGGACAGGCTGGAAACACCATATATTTT.

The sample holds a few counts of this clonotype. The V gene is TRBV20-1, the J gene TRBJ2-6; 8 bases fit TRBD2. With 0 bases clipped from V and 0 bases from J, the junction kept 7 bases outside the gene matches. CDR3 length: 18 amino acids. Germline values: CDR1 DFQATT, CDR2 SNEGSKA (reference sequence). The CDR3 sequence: CSARDPVAGSSGANVLTF. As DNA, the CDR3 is TGCAGTGCTAGAGATCCGGTAGCGGGATCCTCTGGGGCCAACGTCCTGACTTTC.